What follows are 10 T cell receptor beta chains derived from one specimen sequenced in a study of identical twins. TCRdb re-called the 5' RACE reads through MiXCR, storing one row per CDR3 protein. The data show 1,800,000 or so distinct CDR3 sequences, with about 32% seen just once and approximately 0.25% held by the top ten. The specimen sequenced was cord blood. Receptor source: a newborn girl in good health.

This clonotype has more than one count but fewer than ten. This chain links TRBV10-3 with TRBJ1-2, with D hard to call. Trimming pared 5 bases from V and 8 bases from J, leaving 15 bases between. CDR3 length equals 13 residues. Germline-derived CDR1 and CDR2 are ENHRY and SYGVKD. This chain's CDR3 is CAISLGPPIGYTF. CDR3 nucleotide sequence: TGTGCCATCAGTCTGGGTCCTCCTATAGGCTACACCTTC.

This clonotype has at least ten counts. The rearrangement links TRBV24-1 to TRBJ2-5, with 11 bases identical to TRBD1. The CDR3 runs 16 residues. The junction had 9 bases not matched to a gene; V was cut back by 5 bases and J by 5 bases. The germline CDR1 and CDR2 sequences are KGHDR and SFDVKD. This chain's CDR3 is CATSVLDRGRVETQYF. CDR3 nucleotides: TGTGCCACCAGTGTCCTGGACAGGGGGCGTGTTGAGACCCAGTACTTC.

This clonotype was picked up a small number of times. The chain is built from TRBV29-1 and TRBJ2-7, with TRBD2 matching over 7 bases. This CDR3 has 12 residues. J lost 5 bases, V lost 4 bases, and 5 bases had no gene match. CDR1 is SQVTM, CDR2 ANQGSEA, per germline. CDR3: CSVGSGRDEQYF. The CDR3 DNA follows: TGCAGCGTTGGGTCAGGGAGGGACGAGCAGTACTTC.

This sequence joins TRBV6-1 and TRBJ2-7; TRBD2 agrees at 7 bases. The J segment lost 0 bases and the V segment lost 2 bases, leaving 7 bases of the junction unmatched. From germline, CDR1 is MNHNS and CDR2 SASEGT. The CDR3 is 16 residues long. DNA of the CDR3: TGTGCCAGCAGTGAACTGGGACTACCTTTCTCCTACGAGCAGTACTTC. It is translated as CASSELGLPFSYEQYF.

A word on this clonotype: One junction end does not reproduce the germline sequence, and a read error may be involved. The V gene is TRBV28, the J gene TRBJ2-7, with 7 bases fitting TRBD1. Per the germline V gene, CDR1 is MDHEN and CDR2 is SYDVKM. This CDR3 comprises 11 residues. The CDR3 sequence is CASSYRGERYF. CDR3 coding DNA: TGTGCCAGCAGCTACAGGGGCGAGCGGTACTTC.

The chain's CDR3 is CSARSTGGYRYF. CDR3 bases: TGCAGTGCTAGGTCCACCGGGGGTTATCGGTATTTT. The rearrangement uses TRBV20-1 and TRBJ2-3; possible D gene TRBD2, 6 bases. Trimming shortened V by 3 bases and J by 14 bases, and 18 bases separated the two germline ends. The CDR3 is 12 amino acids. Looked up from germline, CDR1 is DFQATT and CDR2 is SNEGSKA (reference sequence).

This sequence joins TRBV11-2 and TRBJ2-7; either TRBD1 or TRBD2 may fit D (5 bases each). The V end lost 1 base, the J end lost 2 bases, and 12 bases lay between the germline ends. The CDR3 totals 15 residues. CDR1 and CDR2 from the germline V gene are SGHAT and FQNNGV. The CDR3 sequence: CASSLGGTHTYEQYF. The CDR3, as DNA: TGTGCCAGCAGCTTAGGTGGGACCCACACCTACGAGCAGTACTTC.

CDR3 in amino acids: CSVARQGVTDTQYF. CDR3 nucleotide sequence: TGCAGCGTTGCTCGACAGGGGGTCACAGATACGCAGTATTTT. J is TRBJ2-3 and V is TRBV29-1; TRBD1 agrees at 9 bases. This CDR3 is 14 amino acids long. The ends lost 4 bases at V and 2 bases at J; junction bases unmatched: 4. Germline V gene data show CDR1 as SQVTM and CDR2 as ANQGSEA.

This clonotype appeared a few times. V is TRBV20-1 and J is TRBJ2-3; TRBD2 matches at 10 bases. CDR3 length equals 15 residues. Trimming took 6 bases from V and 2 from J; bases not matched to a gene: 8. The germline V gene encodes CDR1 DFQATT and CDR2 SNEGSKA (reference sequence). The CDR3 DNA reads TGCAGTGCGCGGGAGACTAGCGGGTCCACAGATACGCAGTATTTT. It encodes CSARETSGSTDTQYF.

There are a few counts of this clonotype. The chain links TRBV20-1 to TRBJ2-5, with D unresolved. The J call may be incorrect, as the DNA end agrees better with TRBJ2-7. This CDR3 region has 12 residues. Germline CDR1 reads DFQATT; CDR2 reads SNEGSKA (reference sequence). Written as DNA, the CDR3 is TGCAGTGCTAACACTATAGCCTACGAGCAGTACTTC. Translated: CSANTIAYEQYF.